These T cell receptor beta chains were read from a single sample in a study of blood T cells in healthy people across ages. MiXCR, run by TCRdb on the 5' RACE reads, gives a single entry per CDR3 protein. Among 800,000 or so distinct CDR3 sequences listed, 60% to 80% were seen once. Sample: blood. The receptor source for this set is a man aged 25-45 years in good health. Each CDR3 is given with its conserved first and last residue. D genes are given only for firm matches. Only part of the rows carry a size: once, few, many, or a class if the clone is expanded.

v_gene: TRBV20-1
j_gene: TRBJ2-3
abundance: .
d_gene: .
CDR3nt: TGCAGTGCATTAACCCTAGGTGGCGTGCCCACAGATACGCAGTATTTT
CDR3aa: CSALTLGGVPTDTQYF

v_gene: TRBV12-3/TRBV12-4
j_gene: TRBJ2-6
abundance: .
d_gene: TRBD1
CDR3nt: TGTGCCAGCACCCCGGACAGGCCGGGCGAGGCCAACGTCCTGACTTTC
CDR3aa: CASTPDRPGEANVLTF

v_gene: TRBV2
j_gene: TRBJ2-5
abundance: .
d_gene: .
CDR3nt: TGTGCCAGCTCTTGGTTCGGGGGGCCGAGGGAACAAGAGACCCAGTACTTC
CDR3aa: CASSWFGGPREQETQYF

v_gene: TRBV12-3/TRBV12-4
j_gene: TRBJ2-1
abundance: .
d_gene: .
CDR3nt: TGTGCCAGCATCCCTATGGGCGGTTTGTACAATGAGCAGTTCTTC
CDR3aa: CASIPMGGLYNEQFF

v_gene: TRBV30
j_gene: TRBJ2-5
abundance: .
d_gene: .
CDR3nt: TGTGCCTGGAGTGGACGGTTTTACCAAGAGACCCAGTACTTC
CDR3aa: CAWSGRFYQETQYF

v_gene: TRBV20-1
j_gene: TRBJ2-5
abundance: few
d_gene: TRBD2
CDR3nt: TGCAGTGCTAGAGATCGGGGGGTACCTGAGACCCAGTACTTC
CDR3aa: CSARDRGVPETQYF

v_gene: TRBV5-1
j_gene: TRBJ2-6
abundance: once
d_gene: .
CDR3nt: TGCGCCAGCAGCTTGGGCGGGATTGGCGTCTCTGGGGCCAACGTCCTGACTTTC
CDR3aa: CASSLGGIGVSGANVLTF

v_gene: TRBV10-3
j_gene: TRBJ2-5
abundance: many
d_gene: .
CDR3nt: TGTGGGGCGGGGGCCTACCAAGAGACCCAGTACTTC
CDR3aa: CGAGAYQETQYF

v_gene: TRBV6-6
j_gene: TRBJ2-3
abundance: .
d_gene: .
CDR3nt: TGTGCCAGCAGTTACCGGGACAGCACAGATACGCAGTATTTT
CDR3aa: CASSYRDSTDTQYF

v_gene: TRBV6-5
j_gene: TRBJ2-5
abundance: few
d_gene: .
CDR3nt: TGTGCCAGCAGTTACCGGAGGACTACCAAGACCCAGTACTTC
CDR3aa: CASSYRRTTKTQYF

v_gene: TRBV6-2/TRBV6-3
j_gene: TRBJ1-2
abundance: .
d_gene: .
CDR3nt: TGTGCCAGCAGTTATTTCCAGATCTATGGCTACACCTTC
CDR3aa: CASSYFQIYGYTF

v_gene: TRBV18
j_gene: TRBJ2-7
abundance: few
d_gene: TRBD2
CDR3nt: TGTGCCAGCTCACCACCCGGGGGGGCCAGTTACGAGCAGTACTTC
CDR3aa: CASSPPGGASYEQYF

v_gene: TRBV29-1
j_gene: TRBJ2-3
abundance: .
d_gene: TRBD1
CDR3nt: TGCAGCGCTGTACAGGGGGCGCCGACAGATACGCAGTATTTT
CDR3aa: CSAVQGAPTDTQYF

v_gene: TRBV2
j_gene: TRBJ2-5
abundance: .
d_gene: TRBD1
CDR3nt: TGTGCCAGCAATCGGGACAGAGTGGATGAGCAGTACTTC
CDR3aa: CASNRDRVDEQYF

v_gene: TRBV28
j_gene: TRBJ2-7
abundance: .
d_gene: .
CDR3nt: TGTGCCGGCAGTTTAGGAGGACAGTCGGGCTCCTACGAGCAGTACTTC
CDR3aa: CAGSLGGQSGSYEQYF

v_gene: TRBV6-1
j_gene: TRBJ1-6
abundance: .
d_gene: .
CDR3nt: TGTGTCAGCACCATTGGGGCTGCCCCTTCCTATAATTCACCCCTCCACTTT
CDR3aa: CVSTIGAAPSYNSPLHF

v_gene: TRBV10-3
j_gene: TRBJ2-1
abundance: .
d_gene: .
CDR3nt: TGTGCCATCAGCCCTAAGGAGACGCGGGGTCTCAATGAGCAGTTCTTC
CDR3aa: CAISPKETRGLNEQFF